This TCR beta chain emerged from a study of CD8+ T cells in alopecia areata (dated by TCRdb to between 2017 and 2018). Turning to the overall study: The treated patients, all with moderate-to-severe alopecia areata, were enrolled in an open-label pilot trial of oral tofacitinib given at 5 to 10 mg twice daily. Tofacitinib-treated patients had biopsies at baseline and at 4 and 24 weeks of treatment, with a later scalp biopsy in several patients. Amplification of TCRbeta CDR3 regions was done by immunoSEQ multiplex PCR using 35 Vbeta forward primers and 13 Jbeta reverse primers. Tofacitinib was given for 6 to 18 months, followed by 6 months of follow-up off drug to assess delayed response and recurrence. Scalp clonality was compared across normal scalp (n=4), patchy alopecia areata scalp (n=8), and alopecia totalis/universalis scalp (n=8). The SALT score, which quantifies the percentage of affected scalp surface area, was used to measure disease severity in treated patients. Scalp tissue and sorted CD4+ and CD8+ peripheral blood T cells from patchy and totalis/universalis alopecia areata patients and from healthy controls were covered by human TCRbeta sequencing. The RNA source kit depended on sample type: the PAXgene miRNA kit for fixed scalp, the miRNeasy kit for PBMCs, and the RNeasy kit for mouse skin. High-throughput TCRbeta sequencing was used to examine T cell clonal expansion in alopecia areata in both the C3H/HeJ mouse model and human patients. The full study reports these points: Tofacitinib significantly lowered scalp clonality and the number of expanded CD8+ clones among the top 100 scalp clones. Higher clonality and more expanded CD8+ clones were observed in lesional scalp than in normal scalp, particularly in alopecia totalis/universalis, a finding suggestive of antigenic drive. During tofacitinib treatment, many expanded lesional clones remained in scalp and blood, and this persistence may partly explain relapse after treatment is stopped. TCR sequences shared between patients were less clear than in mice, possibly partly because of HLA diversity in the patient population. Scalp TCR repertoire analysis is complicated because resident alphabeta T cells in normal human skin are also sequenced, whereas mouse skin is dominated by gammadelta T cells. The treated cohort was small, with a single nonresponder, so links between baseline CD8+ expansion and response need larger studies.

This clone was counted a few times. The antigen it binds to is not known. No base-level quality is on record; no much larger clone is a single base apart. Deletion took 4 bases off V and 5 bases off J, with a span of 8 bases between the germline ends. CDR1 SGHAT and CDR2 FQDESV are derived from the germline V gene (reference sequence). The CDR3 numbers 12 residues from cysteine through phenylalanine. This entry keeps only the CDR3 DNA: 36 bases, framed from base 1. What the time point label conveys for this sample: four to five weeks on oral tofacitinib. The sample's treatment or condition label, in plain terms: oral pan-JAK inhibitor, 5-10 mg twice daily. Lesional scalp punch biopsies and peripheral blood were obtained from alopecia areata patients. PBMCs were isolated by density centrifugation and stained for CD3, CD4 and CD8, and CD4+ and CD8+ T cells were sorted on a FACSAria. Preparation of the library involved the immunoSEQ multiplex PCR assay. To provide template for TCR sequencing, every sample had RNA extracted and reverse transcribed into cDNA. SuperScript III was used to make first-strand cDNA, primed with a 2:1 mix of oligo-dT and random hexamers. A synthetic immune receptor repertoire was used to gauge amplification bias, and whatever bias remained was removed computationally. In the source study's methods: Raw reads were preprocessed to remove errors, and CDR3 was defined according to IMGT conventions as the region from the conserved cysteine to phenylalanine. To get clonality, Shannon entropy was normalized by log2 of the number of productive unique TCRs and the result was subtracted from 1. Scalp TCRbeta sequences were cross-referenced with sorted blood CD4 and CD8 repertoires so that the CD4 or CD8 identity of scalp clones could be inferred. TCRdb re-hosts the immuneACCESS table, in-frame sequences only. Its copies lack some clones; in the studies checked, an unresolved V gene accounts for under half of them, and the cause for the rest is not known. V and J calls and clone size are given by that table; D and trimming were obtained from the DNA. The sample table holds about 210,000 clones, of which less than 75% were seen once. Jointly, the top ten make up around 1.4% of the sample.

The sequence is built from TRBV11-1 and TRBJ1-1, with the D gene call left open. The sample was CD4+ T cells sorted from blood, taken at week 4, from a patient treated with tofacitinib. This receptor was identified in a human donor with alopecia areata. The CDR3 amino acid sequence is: CASSSDWTEAFF. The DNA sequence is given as TGTGCCAGCAGCTCCGACTGGACTGAAGCTTTCTTT. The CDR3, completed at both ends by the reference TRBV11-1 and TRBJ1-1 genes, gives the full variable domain EAEVAQSPRYKITEKSQAVAFWCDPISGHATLYWYRQILGQGPELLVQFQDESVVDDSQLPKDRFSAERLKGVDSTLKIQPAELGDSAMYLCASSSDWTEAFFGQGTRLTVV.